This TCR beta chain was captured by sequencing in a study of beta chain features in type 1 diabetes. Study at large: The study found patients and healthy donors alike in age, gender and cell yields. Overall study results and limits: A moderate, significant TCRB CDR3 shortening appeared in type 1 diabetes across four CD4+ subsets. When VDJ junctions were examined, type 1 diabetes patients showed fewer insertions and more deletions.

Details on this clone: Its specificity is unknown.

Sequenced material consisted of expressed TCRB transcripts (all of the isolated RNA was reverse transcribed). Profiling relied on immunoSEQ multiplex PCR, and the TCRdb table lists in-frame clones only, not all of them. The profile shows around 600,000 clones, roughly 12% of them singletons. Trimming pared 5 bases from V and 3 bases from J, leaving 11 bases between. CDR3 size: 14 residues. The germline CDR1 and CDR2 sequences are KGHSH and LQKENI. Sequenced input: naive CD4+ T cells from blood. This chain joins TRBV18 and TRBJ1-5, with a weak D call TRBD1 (6 bases). The clonotype originates from a man in his thirties or forties with type 1 diabetes. CDR3 region: CASSSGHLNQPQHF. The CDR3 DNA sequence: TGTGCCAGCTCATCGGGACACCTCAATCAGCCCCAGCATTTT. Looking up the rest from reference TRBV18 and TRBJ1-5 gives the full variable domain: NAGVMQNPRHLVRRRGQEARLRCSPMKGHSHVYWYRQLPEEGLKFMVYLQKENIIDESGMPKERFSAEFPKEGPSILRIQQVVRGDSAAYFCASSSGHLNQPQHFGDGTRLSIL.